This T cell receptor (beta chain) was recovered during a study of blood T cell repertoires in COVID-19. The wider study: The study drew acute and convalescent COVID-19 samples from the United States, Italy and Spain.

Participants were aged roughly 18 to 89 years from around 25 US areas. Generated by immunoSEQ multiplex PCR, the TCRdb table keeps only in-frame clones and is missing some. Of 250,000 to 300,000 clones listed, 80% to 90% were seen once; the top ten hold under 2.5%. This CDR3 is 15 amino acids long. The ends were cut back, 5 bases at V and 1 base at J, with 14 bases in the middle. The germline V gene has CDR1 SEHNR and CDR2 FQNEAQ (reference sequence). This chain connects TRBV7-9 to TRBJ1-1; D gene unclear. Sequencing input: PBMCs or T cells enriched from blood (not recorded which). This receptor was obtained from a woman in her 50s who had recovered from COVID-19. The CDR3 here is CASSLSQDGNTEAFF. CDR3 nucleotide sequence: TGTGCCAGCAGCCTATCTCAGGATGGGAACACTGAAGCTTTCTTT.